Listed below are T cell receptor beta chains from one sample, sequenced in a study of T-cell reconstitution after alpha-beta-depleted transplantation in children. A single record per CDR3 protein comes from TCRdb applying MiXCR to the PCR reads. The sample gives nearly 550,000 distinct CDR3 sequences, approximately 20% of which show up once; 3.3% is in the top ten. Sequences were derived from PBMCs from the stem cell graft donor, sampled from the stem cell graft. All receptors come from a human donor who donated a stem cell graft to a child with acute lymphoblastic leukemia. CDR3s include the opening cysteine and the closing phenylalanine or tryptophan. The D gene is left open where the match is weak. For some rows the clone size is stated as once, few or many, or as a class when expanded; others skip it.

cdr3_nt	cdr3_aa	clone_size	v_call	j_call	d_call
TGCGCCAGCACCCTCACCGGGGCCACCCAGGGCGGGGAGCTGTTTTTT	CASTLTGATQGGELFF	NA	TRBV5-1	TRBJ2-2	NA
TGTGCCAGCAGTGGGGGGACTAGCGGGAGCACAGATACGCAGTATTTT	CASSGGTSGSTDTQYF	once	TRBV2	TRBJ2-3	TRBD2
TGTGCCAGTAGTATGGACGCCGAGGAGACACAGTACTTC	CASSMDAEETQYF	NA	TRBV19	TRBJ2-5	NA
TGTGCCAGCAGTCGGGCAGGGGCATGGGACTACAATGAGCAGTTCTTC	CASSRAGAWDYNEQFF	few	TRBV21-1	TRBJ2-1	NA
TGTGCCACCAGCAGTACGGGGCTAAACACCGGGGAGCTGTTTTTT	CATSSTGLNTGELFF	few	TRBV15	TRBJ2-2	NA
TGTGCCAGCAGTGAAACTACCCCATACGAGCAGTACTTC	CASSETTPYEQYF	NA	TRBV6-1	TRBJ2-7	NA
TGTGCCACCAGCGGTTTGAGGACAAGTCCTGAAGCTTTCTTT	CATSGLRTSPEAFF	NA	TRBV15	TRBJ1-1	NA
TGTGCCAGCTCAGGGCGACAGCCCTACGAGCAGTACTTC	CASSGRQPYEQYF	NA	TRBV18	TRBJ2-7	NA
TGTGCCAGCAGGCACAGACGGAGGGACATGAACACTGAAGCTTTCTTT	CASRHRRRDMNTEAFF	once	TRBV12-3/TRBV12-4	TRBJ1-1	NA
TGTGCCAGCAGTTTAGAGGGCCTAGGGCAGGGGTACAATGAGCAGTTCTTC	CASSLEGLGQGYNEQFF	NA	TRBV12-3/TRBV12-4	TRBJ2-1	NA
TGCGCCAGCAGCCAAACAGGCTCCGAGCAGTACTTC	CASSQTGSEQYF	few	TRBV4-1	TRBJ2-7	NA
TGTGCCAGCGGCATGGGTGCCAATGAGCAGTTCTTC	CASGMGANEQFF	NA	TRBV6-5	TRBJ2-1	NA
TGTGCCAGCAGTTTGGGGATATCCGGCAATCAGCCCCAGCATTTT	CASSLGISGNQPQHF	NA	TRBV12-3/TRBV12-4	TRBJ1-5	NA
TGTGCCAGCAGTCGCCTGGGACCCACAGATACGCAGTATTTT	CASSRLGPTDTQYF	many	TRBV6-1	TRBJ2-3	NA
TGTGCCAGCAGTGAATGGCAGGGTGGCAATCAGCCCCAGCATTTT	CASSEWQGGNQPQHF	few	TRBV6-1	TRBJ1-5	NA
TGTGCCAGCAAGGACGGGACCTACGAGCAGTACTTC	CASKDGTYEQYF	NA	TRBV7-9	TRBJ2-7	NA
TGCAGCGTTGAAGATGGGCAGGGAGGTGAAAAACTGTTTTTT	CSVEDGQGGEKLFF	few	TRBV29-1	TRBJ1-4	NA
TGTGCCAGCAGTTGGCCCACAGCGATCTCTGGAAACACCATATATTTT	CASSWPTAISGNTIYF	few	TRBV12-3/TRBV12-4	TRBJ1-3	NA
TGTGCCAGCAGCTTAGGGTGGGACAAGGGCCCGAACACTGAAGCTTTCTTT	CASSLGWDKGPNTEAFF	few	TRBV7-2	TRBJ1-1	NA
TGCAGCGTTGTCGGACGGACCTACGAGCAGTACTTC	CSVVGRTYEQYF	NA	TRBV29-1	TRBJ2-7	NA
TGTGCCAGCAGCTATAGGGACTCTGCCACCGGGGAGCTGTTTTTT	CASSYRDSATGELFF	few	TRBV7-8	TRBJ2-2	NA
TGCGCCAGCAGCCAAGGGCACAGGTCCTACGAGCAGTACTTC	CASSQGHRSYEQYF	NA	TRBV4-1	TRBJ2-7	NA
TGTGCCAGCATCCTGCGGTTCACAGATACGCAGTATTTT	CASILRFTDTQYF	few	TRBV7-2	TRBJ2-3	NA
TGTGCCAGCAGCCCCCTGACAGGGAGAAGGGGCATCAGCACAGATACGCAGTATTTT	CASSPLTGRRGISTDTQYF	NA	TRBV7-6	TRBJ2-3	TRBD1
TGCAGCGTTGAAAGACAGGGGCGCTACACCTTC	CSVERQGRYTF	NA	TRBV29-1	TRBJ1-2	TRBD1
TGCAGTGCTAGGACTACGGGCGGGGAGCTGTTTTTT	CSARTTGGELFF	NA	TRBV20-1	TRBJ2-2	NA
TGTGCCAGCAGTGAGGGACTAGCGGACTACTCCTACAATGAGCAGTTCTTC	CASSEGLADYSYNEQFF	NA	TRBV6-1	TRBJ2-1	TRBD2
TGTGCCTGGGTAGCGGGGCACACAGATACGCAGTATTTT	CAWVAGHTDTQYF	NA	TRBV30	TRBJ2-3	TRBD2
TGTGCCAGCAGTTTATATCTAGCGGGAAACTACGAGCAGTACTTC	CASSLYLAGNYEQYF	NA	TRBV28	TRBJ2-7	TRBD2
TGCGCCAGCAGGGCGTCCTACAATGAGCAGTTCTTC	CASRASYNEQFF	few	TRBV5-1	TRBJ2-1	NA
TGTGCCAGTAGGACGTCCAGCTCCTACAATGAGCAGTTCTTC	CASRTSSSYNEQFF	NA	TRBV19	TRBJ2-1	NA
TGTGCCAGCAGTTTTAGGTCTAGCACAGATACGCAGTATTTT	CASSFRSSTDTQYF	NA	TRBV12-3/TRBV12-4	TRBJ2-3	NA
TGCAGCGGAATCGTCCATGAAAAACTGTTTTTT	CSGIVHEKLFF	NA	TRBV29-1	TRBJ1-4	NA
TGTGCCAGCAGACTGACAGGGTATAATTCACCCCTCCACTTT	CASRLTGYNSPLHF	few	TRBV12-3/TRBV12-4	TRBJ1-6	TRBD1
TGTGCCAGCAGCTGGTACGGGGAAAACACCATATATTTT	CASSWYGENTIYF	NA	TRBV12-3/TRBV12-4	TRBJ1-3	NA
TGTGCCAGCAGCTCCCCTCCCCAGAAGGACGGAACTGGCGGGGCCAACGTCCTGACTTTC	CASSSPPQKDGTGGANVLTF	NA	TRBV7-8	TRBJ2-6	NA
TGCGCCAGCAGCCAGGATCGACGGGCCTATGGCTACACCTTC	CASSQDRRAYGYTF	few	TRBV4-1	TRBJ1-2	NA
TGCAGTGCTAGAGTCCCCTACGCAGGGGGATACAATCAGCCCCAGCATTTT	CSARVPYAGGYNQPQHF	NA	TRBV20-1	TRBJ1-5	TRBD1
TGCAGTGCTAAACCACCCTCCGGACTAGCGGCCACCGGGGAGCTGTTTTTT	CSAKPPSGLAATGELFF	few	TRBV20-1	TRBJ2-2	TRBD2
TGTGCCAGCAGTTTGGAAGCGGATAATGAGCAGTTCTTC	CASSLEADNEQFF	few	TRBV12-3/TRBV12-4	TRBJ2-1	NA
TGTGCCAGCAGCCCCACCGTGGGGGGCCAGGGGGAGCAGTACTTC	CASSPTVGGQGEQYF	NA	TRBV7-9	TRBJ2-7	NA
TGTGCCAGCAGCAAGACCCTAGCAACAGATACGCAGTATTTT	CASSKTLATDTQYF	NA	TRBV7-8	TRBJ2-3	NA
TGTGCCAGCAGCTCGCCCGGGACAGGGAGGCGCTACGAGCAGTACTTC	CASSSPGTGRRYEQYF	few	TRBV5-4	TRBJ2-7	TRBD1
TGCGCCAGCAGCCCAGGCCTGGGGACAGGGGTCTACGAGCAGTACTTC	CASSPGLGTGVYEQYF	NA	TRBV5-1	TRBJ2-7	TRBD1
TGTGCCAGCAGCCAAGGACTAGGTCCCTCCTACGAGCAGTACTTC	CASSQGLGPSYEQYF	many	TRBV4-2	TRBJ2-7	NA
TGTGCCAGCAGTTTAGCCGGTCCTTACACTTCCAATGAGCAGTTCTTC	CASSLAGPYTSNEQFF	NA	TRBV12-3/TRBV12-4	TRBJ2-1	NA
TGTGCCAGCAGCTTGTCTAACGGGTGGACTGATCAGCCCCAGCATTTT	CASSLSNGWTDQPQHF	few	TRBV5-5	TRBJ1-5	NA
TGCGCCAGCAGCTTGGCCGGGGTATCGGGAGGCTACACCTTC	CASSLAGVSGGYTF	few	TRBV5-1	TRBJ1-2	NA
TGTGCCAGCAGCCCTACTGTCGTTAGCGTCTCCTACGAGCAGTACTTC	CASSPTVVSVSYEQYF	few	TRBV7-2	TRBJ2-7	NA
TGTGCCAGCAGTGATGAGACAGGGGGCTGGAATGGCTACACCTTC	CASSDETGGWNGYTF	NA	TRBV12-3/TRBV12-4	TRBJ1-2	TRBD1
TGTGCCAGCAGCTTAGCACAGGGCTGGGGCTACACCTTC	CASSLAQGWGYTF	NA	TRBV7-9	TRBJ1-2	NA